This is a list of T cell receptor beta chains from one sample in a study of CD8 T cells in Susac syndrome. TCRdb called the immunoSEQ multiplex PCR reads again in MiXCR, with one record for every CDR3 protein. The sample lists around 300,000 distinct CDR3 sequences; roughly 85% were seen once. Sequencing was done on a sample of CD8+ T cells from PBMCs. The receptor set was obtained from a human donor with multiple sclerosis. The CDR3 runs from the conserved cysteine through the conserved F or W. Each record gives: J gene, D gene, clone size, V gene, CDR3 protein, CDR3 DNA. D genes are given only for firm matches. Clone size, where shown, is once, few, many, or a class for clones that have expanded.

TRBJ2-1	-	-	TRBV29-1	CSVGTPNYNEQFF	TGCAGCGTTGGGACTCCGAACTACAATGAGCAGTTCTTC
TRBJ2-2	TRBD1	-	TRBV12-3/TRBV12-4	CASSLERDRANTGELFF	TGTGCCAGCAGTTTAGAGAGGGACAGGGCGAACACCGGGGAGCTGTTTTTT
TRBJ1-5	-	-	TRBV11-2	CASSPGWRAALFPHNQPQHF	TGTGCCAGCAGCCCAGGTTGGAGGGCTGCTCTCTTCCCCCATAATCAGCCCCAGCATTTT
TRBJ2-1	-	-	TRBV7-8	CASSLAPWGRVLYNEQFF	TGTGCCAGCAGCTTAGCCCCCTGGGGGCGGGTCCTCTACAATGAGCAGTTCTTC
TRBJ2-7	-	-	TRBV27	CASGVAFMYEQYF	TGTGCCAGCGGAGTTGCCTTTATGTACGAGCAGTACTTC
TRBJ2-3	TRBD2	once	TRBV29-1	CSVLLAGEGDTQYF	TGCAGCGTCTTACTAGCGGGAGAAGGGGATACGCAGTATTTT
TRBJ2-1	-	-	TRBV7-9	CASSTTTRNEQFF	TGTGCCAGCAGCACCACCACGCGCAATGAGCAGTTCTTC
TRBJ2-1	TRBD1	-	TRBV29-1	CSPWTGEGEQFF	TGCAGCCCATGGACAGGGGAAGGCGAGCAGTTCTTC
TRBJ2-7	TRBD1	-	TRBV12-3/TRBV12-4	CASSPRQGIVYEQYF	TGTGCCAGCAGTCCCCGACAGGGTATTGTCTACGAGCAGTACTTC
TRBJ2-7	-	-	TRBV5-4	CAAQGAGPGEQYF	TGTGCCGCCCAAGGTGCAGGGCCGGGGGAGCAGTACTTC
TRBJ2-7	TRBD1	-	TRBV28	CASSATGQGYEQYF	TGTGCCAGCAGCGCCACGGGACAGGGGTACGAGCAGTACTTC
TRBJ2-1	TRBD2	few	TRBV27	CASTGLAGGPGNEQFF	TGTGCCAGCACTGGACTAGCGGGAGGGCCGGGCAATGAGCAGTTCTTC
TRBJ2-7	-	few	TRBV19	CASSGGPSYEQYF	TGTGCCAGTAGTGGAGGACCGTCCTACGAGCAGTACTTC
TRBJ2-5	-	once	TRBV27	CASSLWGAQGTQYF	TGTGCCAGCAGTTTGTGGGGGGCTCAGGGGACCCAGTACTTC
TRBJ1-5	-	-	TRBV24-1	CATSDAGAGQPQHF	TGTGCCACCAGTGATGCGGGGGCAGGTCAGCCCCAGCATTTT
TRBJ1-2	TRBD1	-	TRBV6-5	CASSYTPWDRENGYTF	TGTGCCAGCAGTTATACCCCCTGGGACAGGGAAAATGGCTACACCTTC
TRBJ2-7	TRBD2	-	TRBV20-1	CSAPLKLAGASDEQYF	TGCAGTGCCCCCCTCAAGCTAGCGGGAGCTTCCGACGAGCAGTACTTC
TRBJ2-7	TRBD1	few	TRBV7-9	CASSPSGGQGYEQYF	TGTGCCAGCAGCCCGAGTGGGGGACAGGGTTACGAGCAGTACTTC
TRBJ1-1	-	-	TRBV7-9	CASSPSGHLNTEAFF	TGTGCCAGCAGCCCCTCGGGACATTTGAACACTGAAGCTTTCTTT
TRBJ2-1	-	-	TRBV2	CASSLGSVHEQFF	TGTGCCAGCAGCCTGGGCTCTGTCCATGAGCAGTTCTTC
TRBJ1-2	-	-	TRBV28	CASSPRGLRVYGYTF	TGTGCCAGCAGTCCTCGGGGCCTAAGGGTGTATGGCTACACCTTC
TRBJ2-7	TRBD2	-	TRBV15	CATSRAATSGTEQYF	TGTGCCACCAGCAGAGCCGCTACTAGCGGGACCGAGCAGTACTTC
TRBJ1-1	TRBD1	once	TRBV19	CASSILGQGRMNTEAFF	TGTGCCAGTAGTATACTCGGACAGGGGAGGATGAACACTGAAGCTTTCTTT
TRBJ2-2	-	-	TRBV6-2/TRBV6-3	CASSDTTRFFGELFF	TGTGCCAGCAGCGACACCACTAGATTCTTCGGGGAGCTGTTTTTT
TRBJ2-7	-	few	TRBV6-6	CASSYSPGTGTYEQYF	TGTGCCAGCAGTTACTCGCCAGGGACGGGTACCTACGAGCAGTACTTC
TRBJ1-1	-	few	TRBV4-1	CASSQALGLNTEAFF	TGCGCCAGCAGCCAGGCACTGGGACTGAACACTGAAGCTTTCTTT
TRBJ2-1	TRBD2	-	TRBV4-3	CASSQEPLREGRNEQFF	TGCGCCAGCAGCCAAGAACCCCTGCGGGAGGGCCGCAATGAGCAGTTCTTC
TRBJ2-7	-	-	TRBV19	CASSIRGRLNEQYF	TGTGCCAGTAGTATAAGGGGCAGGCTTAACGAGCAGTACTTC
TRBJ1-5	-	once	TRBV6-2/TRBV6-3	CASSYQTQGLGLRLKSQPQHF	TGTGCCAGCAGTTATCAAACCCAGGGTCTTGGACTTAGACTCAAAAGCCAGCCCCAGCATTTT
TRBJ1-6	TRBD1	-	TRBV30	CAWGTGVYNSPLHF	TGTGCCTGGGGGACAGGGGTGTATAATTCACCCCTCCACTTT
TRBJ2-6	-	-	TRBV20-1	CSAREAAGANVLTF	TGCAGTGCTAGGGAGGCGGCGGGGGCCAACGTCCTGACTTTC
TRBJ2-1	-	-	TRBV29-1	CSVEPAYNEQFF	TGCAGCGTTGAACCTGCCTACAATGAGCAGTTCTTC
TRBJ2-7	-	-	TRBV6-2/TRBV6-3	CASNGGRSYEQYF	TGTGCCAGCAACGGAGGGAGGAGCTACGAGCAGTACTTC
TRBJ2-2	-	-	TRBV2	CASEPTGTVTGELFF	TGTGCCAGCGAGCCTACAGGGACGGTCACCGGGGAGCTGTTTTTT
TRBJ1-1	-	-	TRBV9	CASSPQGGWTEAFF	TGTGCCAGCAGCCCCCAGGGAGGGTGGACTGAAGCTTTCTTT
TRBJ2-1	TRBD2	-	TRBV7-9	CASSSGTSGSPYKFF	TGTGCCAGCAGCTCCGGGACTAGCGGGAGTCCCTACAAGTTCTTC
TRBJ1-1	-	-	TRBV7-9	CASSLPGVTGNTEAFF	TGTGCCAGCAGCCTACCTGGGGTAACGGGGAACACTGAAGCTTTCTTT
TRBJ1-1	-	once	TRBV27	CASSGTIGNTEAFF	TGTGCCAGCAGTGGAACCATTGGGAACACTGAAGCTTTCTTT
TRBJ1-1	TRBD1	-	TRBV12-5	CATTGDLTEAFF	TGTGCTACCACAGGGGACCTCACTGAAGCTTTCTTT
TRBJ2-1	TRBD2	-	TRBV25-1	CASSECAASGWGNEQFF	TGTGCCAGCAGTGAATGCGCCGCTAGCGGTTGGGGCAATGAGCAGTTCTTC
TRBJ2-7	-	-	TRBV29-1	CSASNGPSYEQYF	TGCAGCGCGTCCAATGGGCCCTCCTACGAGCAGTACTTC
TRBJ1-1	-	-	TRBV3-1	CASSQLGGEHPWGEAFF	TGTGCCAGCAGCCAATTGGGGGGTGAACATCCCTGGGGTGAAGCTTTCTTT
TRBJ1-5	-	once	TRBV27	CASSWGWNQPQHF	TGTGCCAGCAGTTGGGGGTGGAATCAGCCCCAGCATTTT
TRBJ1-2	-	once	TRBV14	CASSQEGLGGNYGYTF	TGTGCCAGCAGCCAAGAAGGCCTCGGGGGTAACTATGGCTACACCTTC